This TCR beta chain is drawn from a study of tumor-infiltrating lymphocytes in primary liver carcinoma. General observations from the study: The difference in top-250-clone fraction between tumors and blood was significant, favoring tumors (p = 0.039).

CDR1 is MDHEN, CDR2 SYDVKM, per germline. There are 12 residues in the CDR3. With 6 bases removed from V and 9 bases from J, the gap between germline ends came to 15 bases. The study extracted blood RNA from unsorted whole blood and also extracted germline DNA. Chronic HBV infection affected patients, none of whom had received treatment. In advance of surgery, roughly 4.4 milliliters of peripheral blood were collected. About this clonotype itself: Its specificity is unknown. It is likely a read error, because the conserved phenylalanine at the end of the CDR3 is missing.

With a constant-region primer, TCR beta cDNA was made from around 530 ng of total RNA. Investigators got TCR beta libraries out of three nested multiplex PCR rounds, done with slightly modified ARM-PCR. The first two PCR rounds used TRBV1-TRBV30 primers with a Cbeta primer, roughly 10 cycles each. One entry per CDR3 protein, called by TCRdb with MiXCR from the multiplex PCR reads. The sample lists approximately 330,000 distinct CDR3 sequences, roughly two thirds occurring once. The specimen was peripheral blood. The chain carries TRBV28 and TRBJ2-7; the D gene is possibly TRBD2 (6 bases). This clonotype was obtained from a man aged 35 to 55 with primary liver carcinoma and hepatitis B virus infection. The CDR3 DNA is TGTGCCAGCAGCGCGGGGATTGCAACGCAGTACCTC. It yields the protein CASSAGIATQYL.